A single sample gave rise to the 26 T cell receptor beta chains below, sequenced in a study of T cell clonality in common variable immunodeficiency (dated by TCRdb to about 2015). Points the paper makes about the study in general: CVID TCRbeta sequences were reported to have fewer deletions and N-nucleotide insertions and to lack highly modified clones with 13 or more V deletions.

Their target antigens are unknown. The receptor library was made with the immunoSEQ multiplex PCR assay. TCRdb mirrors the immuneACCESS table, restricted to in-frame sequences. Some clones are absent from its copies; in checked studies, under half trace to an unresolved V gene, and the reason for the others is unknown. The sample records tens of thousands of clones, none occurring a single time. Jointly, the top ten make up approximately 3% of the sample. The sample comprised peripheral blood mononuclear cells. The receptors come from a human donor with common variable immunodeficiency.

This clone was seen more than once but under ten times. Sequencing ends 3 residues short of the CDR3 end; the germline J gene provides the rest. The chain combines TRBV19 with TRBJ2-1, with D uncertain. The V gene lost 3 bases and the J gene lost 9 bases, with 9 bases spanning the gap. Per the germline V gene, CDR1 is LNHDA and CDR2 is SQIVND (reference sequence). The CDR3 has 12 residues. CDR3 residues: CASSMGSLEQFF. The sequenced part of the CDR3 DNA is TGTGCCAGTAGTATGGGCTCCCTTGAG.

This clone appeared a few times. The DNA ends 3 residues before the CDR3 does, and the rest of the CDR3 is filled in from the germline J gene. The chain employs TRBV5-1 and TRBJ2-5, with 9 bases that match TRBD1. Germline lookup yields CDR1 SGHRS and CDR2 YFSETQ. J was trimmed by 4 bases and V by 4 bases; bases with no gene match: 5. This CDR3 has 14 residues. CDR3: CASSQNRGRETQYF. The CDR3 bases that were read are TGCGCCAGCAGCCAAAACAGGGGGCGAGAGACC.

This clone has just a few counts. The read ends 3 residues early relative to the CDR3; the germline J gene fills the gap. The chain combines TRBV5-1 with TRBJ2-7; D remains unclear. This CDR3 is built from 16 residues. V was cut by 3 bases and J by 1 base, with 17 bases left in between. CDR1 is SGHRS, CDR2 YFSETQ, per germline. The part of the CDR3 DNA that was read is TGCGCCAGCAGCTCGTTGACAATCTTGGAATCCTACGAG. Translating gives CASSSLTILESYE. From start to end, the CDR3 is CASSSLTILESYEQYF.

This clone was observed a few times. The missing CDR3 end, 3 residues past where the read stops, is filled in from the germline J gene. This chain joins TRBV7-6 and TRBJ2-7, with D perhaps being TRBD1 or TRBD2 (5 bases each). This CDR3 spans 15 amino acids. V was clipped by 5 bases and J by 0 bases, with 14 bases between them. Germline values: CDR1 SGHVS, CDR2 FNYEAQ. CDR3 DNA (partial): TGTGCCAGCAGCCCACAGGTGGAGGACTCCTACGAG. Its protein product is CASSPQVEDSYE. The whole CDR3 is CASSPQVEDSYEQYF.

Details on this clone: The read ends 3 residues before the CDR3 terminus; that terminus is restored from the germline J gene. This chain uses TRBV11-2 with TRBJ2-3; 16 bases align to TRBD2. Germline lookup yields CDR1 SGHAT and CDR2 FQNNGV. The trim removed 6 bases at V and 6 bases at J, leaving 3 bases unmatched. This CDR3 spans 15 amino acids. CDR3 sequence reads: CASRPGLAGGDTQYF. The sequenced part of the CDR3 DNA is TGTGCCAGCAGGCCGGGACTAGCGGGGGGGGATACG.

Remarks on this clone: The read finishes 3 residues shy of the CDR3 end, and the germline J gene is used to complete it. This chain links TRBV18 with TRBJ2-7; 11 nucleotides line up with TRBD2. Germline trimming cut 5 bases from V and 0 bases from J; bases unmatched to any gene: 3. This CDR3 is 15 amino acids long. Germline V gene data show CDR1 as KGHSH and CDR2 as LQKENI. The sequenced CDR3 bases are TGTGCCAGCTCAGTAGCGGGGGGGAGCTCCTACGAG. Amino acid sequence: CASSVAGGSSYE. The CDR3 in its entirety is CASSVAGGSSYEQYF.

This clone appeared many times. The CDR3 end falls 3 residues outside the read, so it is completed with the germline J gene. The chain has TRBV29-1 and TRBJ1-4; 7 nucleotides align to TRBD1. The CDR3 extends over 12 amino acids. Losses at the gene ends were 6 bases for V and 10 bases for J; bases not matched to a gene: 8. CDR1 and CDR2 (germline): SQVTM, ANQGSEA. The CDR3 loop is CSVDDRAGKLFF. CDR3 DNA (partial): TGCAGCGTCGATGACAGGGCCGGAAAA.

In its sample, this clone ranks as medium-sized. The read ends 3 residues shy of where the CDR3 ends; the end is completed using the germline J gene. The rearrangement joins TRBV5-1 to TRBJ1-3; weak D call: TRBD1 (5 bases). CDR1 is SGHRS and CDR2 is YFSETQ in the germline V gene. Trimming stripped 4 bases from V and 0 bases from J, with 14 bases between. The CDR3 has 16 amino acids. The CDR3 loop is CASSGPGQGSGNTIYF. CDR3 DNA (partial): TGCGCCAGCAGCGGGCCAGGCCAGGGCTCTGGAAACACC.

At least ten counts were recorded for this clone. The read terminates 3 residues ahead of where the CDR3 ends, so the germline J gene completes it. This sequence joins TRBV10-1 and TRBJ2-1, with 8 positions matching TRBD2. Losses at the gene ends were 2 bases for V and 3 bases for J; bases not matched to a gene: 3. Germline CDR1 and CDR2: WNHNN and SYGVQD (reference sequence). The CDR3 covers 15 residues. Partial CDR3 DNA: TGCGCCAGCAGTGAGGCGGGAGGCGGCTACAATGAG. Translation gives CASSEAGGGYNE. The complete CDR3 protein is CASSEAGGGYNEQFF.

This clone came up a few times. Read sequence stops 3 residues before the CDR3 end, and the germline J gene provides the missing end. The chain joins TRBV19 to TRBJ2-7, with 10 bases identical to TRBD2. The J segment lost 2 bases and the V segment lost 0 bases, leaving 4 bases of the junction unmatched. This CDR3 is built from 16 residues. Germline-derived CDR1 and CDR2 are LNHDA and SQIVND (reference sequence). The CDR3 loop is CASSIDGLAGAYEQYF. The covered CDR3 bases are TGTGCCAGTAGTATAGATGGCCTAGCGGGGGCCTACGAG. The complete variable domain, with remaining parts taken from reference TRBV19 and TRBJ2-7, reads DGGITQSPKYLFRKEGQNVTLSCEQNLNHDAMYWYRQDPGQGLRLIYYSQIVNDFQKGDIAEGYSVSREKKESFPLTVTSAQKNPTAFYLCASSIDGLAGAYEQYFGPGTRLTVT.

Note on this clone: From the germline J gene comes the end of the CDR3, since the read stops 3 residues before it. The chain uses TRBV7-6 and TRBJ1-6; 9 nucleotides agree with TRBD1. Trimming removed 1 base from V and 7 bases from J; junction bases left unmatched: 2. The CDR3 contains 15 residues. The germline V gene encodes CDR1 SGHVS and CDR2 FNYEAQ. The CDR3 spells CASSLGQGENSPLHF. CDR3 DNA (partial): TGTGCCAGCAGCTTAGGACAGGGGGAAAATTCACCC.

A remark on this clone: The CDR3 is cut off 3 residues early in the read; its end comes from the germline J gene. The chain has TRBV11-2 and TRBJ2-5; 9 bases match TRBD2. The CDR3 totals 15 residues. Trimming at V came to 4 bases and at J to 2 bases, leaving 5 bases not matched to a gene. Germline values: CDR1 SGHAT, CDR2 FQNNGV. This chain's CDR3 is CASSSTTSGQETQYF. Incomplete CDR3 DNA: TGTGCCAGCAGCTCCACGACTAGCGGACAAGAGACC.

This clone was observed a handful of times. The CDR3 end is not reached by the read, which stops 3 residues before it; the germline J gene fills it in. The rearrangement joins TRBV29-1 to TRBJ2-7; 8 bases agree with TRBD2. After removal of 4 bases from V and 4 bases from J, the junction contained 9 bases not matched to a gene. CDR1 SQVTM and CDR2 ANQGSEA come from the germline V gene. This CDR3 is 14 amino acids long. CDR3 loop: CSVVPGGSVYEQYF. CDR3 DNA, as far as it was read: TGCAGCGTTGTACCGGGGGGGTCGGTATACGAG.

This clone was found many times. The covered CDR3 bases are TGTGCCAGCAGCTTGTTCCAGGGGCCTGGCTATGGC. Its protein is CASSLFQGPGYG. The CDR3, in full, reads CASSLFQGPGYGYTF. The J gene is TRBJ1-2, the V gene TRBV5-5; the D gene is possibly TRBD1 (6 bases). The read ends 3 residues before the CDR3 terminus; that terminus is restored from the germline J gene. Germline CDR1 is SGHKS and CDR2 is YYEKEE (reference sequence). V lost 1 base, J lost 4 bases, and 14 bases lay in between. This CDR3 comprises 15 residues.

Only a few counts were recorded for this clone. The read ends 3 residues shy of where the CDR3 ends; the end is completed using the germline J gene. V is TRBV7-8 and J is TRBJ2-7, with TRBD1 identical over 7 bases. The CDR3 is 15 amino acids. The V gene's germline CDR1 is SGHVS and CDR2 FQNEAQ. Trimming removed 5 bases from V and 2 bases from J; junction bases left unmatched: 9. The CDR3 here is CASSQGGGPPYEQYF. CDR3 DNA, as far as it was read: TGTGCCAGCAGCCAAGGGGGCGGGCCCCCCTACGAG.

Remarks on this clone: The read stops 3 residues short of the end of the CDR3; the missing end is completed from the germline J gene. The chain is built from TRBV2 and TRBJ2-7, with 8 positions matching TRBD1. CDR3 length: 15 residues. Germline CDR1 is SNHLY and CDR2 is FYNNEI. V dropped 1 base and J dropped 6; count of bases not matched to a gene: 8. The CDR3 loop is CASSEGQGWEIEQYF. The sequenced CDR3 bases are TGTGCCAGCAGTGAAGGACAGGGGTGGGAGATCGAG. Complete variable domain (other parts from reference TRBV2 and TRBJ2-7): EPEVTQTPSHQVTQMGQEVILRCVPISNHLYFYWYRQILGQKVEFLVSFYNNEISEKSEIFDDQFSVERPDGSNFTLKIRSTKLEDSAMYFCASSEGQGWEIEQYFGPGTRLTVT.

This clone ranks as medium-sized. Incomplete CDR3 DNA: TGTGCCACCAGCGGTGGGACAGAAGAGATGAACACTGAA. Translated, it gives CATSGGTEEMNTE. The complete CDR3 protein is CATSGGTEEMNTEAFF. The chain uses TRBV15 and TRBJ1-1; TRBD1 agrees at 7 bases. The read terminates 3 residues ahead of where the CDR3 ends, so the germline J gene completes it. The junction had 9 bases not matched to a gene; V was cut back by 5 bases and J by 0 bases. The CDR3 totals 16 residues. CDR1 and CDR2 from the germline V gene are LNHNV and YYDKDF (reference sequence).

A word on this clone: The CDR3 is cut off 3 residues early in the read; its end comes from the germline J gene. The chain combines TRBV19 with TRBJ1-2; 9 bases line up with TRBD1. The V gene end was trimmed by 8 bases and the J gene end by 5 bases; junction bases not matched to a gene: 12. Germline assignment: CDR1 LNHDA and CDR2 SQIVND (reference sequence). The CDR3 consists of 15 residues. CDR3 in amino acids: CASPGTGKVGYGYTF. CDR3 bases read: TGTGCCAGTCCCGGGACAGGGAAAGTCGGGTATGGC.

Of note for this clone: The read ends 3 residues before the CDR3 terminus; that terminus is restored from the germline J gene. The chain has TRBV7-2 and TRBJ2-7; a weak D match, TRBD1 (6 bases). The V and J ends lost 5 bases and 2 bases respectively, with 13 bases between them. Germline CDR1 is SGHTA and CDR2 is FQGNSA. This CDR3 region has 14 residues. CDR3 DNA, as far as it was read: TGTGCCAGCAGCCCGGGACACCACACCTACGAG. Protein product: CASSPGHHTYE. Given in full, the CDR3 is CASSPGHHTYEQYF.

Turning to this clone: Read sequence stops 3 residues before the CDR3 end, and the germline J gene provides the missing end. This chain uses TRBV19 with TRBJ2-1, with 10 bases identical to TRBD1. V shed 6 bases and J 5 bases; nucleotides not matched to a gene: 10. Per germline, CDR1 LNHDA and CDR2 SQIVND (reference sequence). The CDR3 is 16 amino acids. The CDR3 region is CASRNLGQGGDNEQFF. Incomplete CDR3 DNA: TGTGCCAGTAGAAACCTAGGACAGGGGGGAGACAATGAG.

About this clone itself: The CDR3 end lies 3 residues beyond the end of the read and is filled in from the germline J gene. The chain links TRBV7-3 to TRBJ2-5; no firm D call. CDR1 and CDR2 (germline): SGHTA, FQGTGA. CDR3 length: 13 residues. With 2 bases removed from V and 3 bases from J, the gap between germline ends came to 7 bases. The DNA read from the CDR3 is TGTGCCAGCAGCTTAGGCGGAGAAGAGACC. It yields the protein CASSLGGEET. The entire CDR3 protein reads CASSLGGEETQYF.

As regards this clone: Read data end 3 residues before the CDR3 end; the end is taken from the germline J gene. The chain is built from TRBV6-2 or TRBV6-3 and TRBJ2-7; 8 nucleotides line up with TRBD2. Trimming at V came to 2 bases and at J to 4 bases, leaving 1 base not matched to a gene. This CDR3 comprises 13 residues. Germline CDR1 is MNHEY and CDR2 is SVGEGT. The CDR3 is CASSYGTSYEQYF. The part of the CDR3 DNA that was read is TGTGCCAGCAGTTACGGGACTAGTTACGAG.

In the case of this clone: The read ends 3 residues early relative to the CDR3; the germline J gene fills the gap. The chain is built from TRBV18 and TRBJ2-1; D might be TRBD1 or TRBD2, each matching 5 bases. From germline, CDR1 is KGHSH and CDR2 LQKENI. The CDR3 length is 16 residues. Trimming removed 6 bases at V and 2 bases at J, with 17 bases between. CDR3 DNA (partial): TGTGCCAGCTCCACGGGCTCCCGAGGGGCCTACAATGAG. It yields the protein CASSTGSRGAYNE. The full CDR3 protein reads CASSTGSRGAYNEQFF.

Concerning this clone itself: Read sequence stops 3 residues before the CDR3 end, and the germline J gene provides the missing end. The chain recombines TRBV6-1 with TRBJ2-7, with D possibly being TRBD1 (6 bases). In germline, CDR1 is MNHNS, CDR2 SASEGT. The CDR3 consists of 15 residues. Trimming left V 4 bases short and J 4 bases short, with 17 bases between. The sequenced CDR3 bases are TGTGCCAGCAGTGGATACAGGGTGTTGGTTTACGAG. Its protein is CASSGYRVLVYE. The complete CDR3 reads CASSGYRVLVYEQYF.

This clone turned up a few times. The DNA ends 3 residues before the CDR3 does, and the rest of the CDR3 is filled in from the germline J gene. The chain employs TRBV7-9 and TRBJ1-1; D might be TRBD1 (6 bases). With 0 bases removed from V and 3 bases from J, the gap between germline ends came to 11 bases. The CDR3 loop spans 15 amino acids. Germline V gene lookup returns CDR1 SEHNR and CDR2 FQNEAQ (reference sequence). CDR3 residues: CASSLATGGDTEAFF. The covered CDR3 bases are TGTGCCAGCAGCTTAGCAACGGGGGGCGACACTGAA.

For this clone: From the germline J gene comes the end of the CDR3, since the read stops 3 residues before it. The rearrangement links TRBV7-3 to TRBJ1-1; 8 nucleotides agree with TRBD1. The V gene end was trimmed by 2 bases and the J gene end by 1 base; junction bases not matched to a gene: 0. The CDR3 is 14 amino acids. The germline V gene has CDR1 SGHTA and CDR2 FQGTGA. The CDR3 here is CASSLQGANTEAFF. The covered CDR3 bases are TGTGCCAGCAGCTTACAGGGGGCGAACACTGAA.